This T cell receptor (beta chain) emerged from a study of blood T cells in healthy people across ages. J gave up 3 bases and V 4 bases, and 6 bases lay outside the gene matches. CDR3 length equals 14 residues. Researchers report isolating at least 6.5 million PBMCs per sample. A second PCR, run for about 7 to 11 cycles, used a sample-barcoded 5' primer plus a J-beta primer mix. TCRdb called the 5' RACE reads again in MiXCR, with one record for every CDR3 protein. The profile shows almost 300,000 distinct CDR3 sequences, 25% to 30% of them singletons. The TCR originated in a woman in her 70s in good health. This chain links TRBV12-3 or TRBV12-4 with TRBJ2-7, with 7 bases fitting TRBD2. The sample was blood. This CDR3 reads CASSSLAALYEQYF. The DNA of the CDR3 is TGTGCCAGCAGTTCTCTAGCGGCCCTCTACGAGCAGTACTTC.